This T cell receptor (beta chain) was captured by sequencing in a study of cytomegalovirus exposure and HLA in healthy donors. From germline, CDR1 is SGHDN and CDR2 FVKESK. The CDR3 consists of 15 residues. V lost 0 bases, J lost 6 bases, and 5 bases stayed unmatched. The PCR had 60 Vbeta and 13 Jbeta primers. The protocol was immunoSEQ multiplex PCR, while the TCRdb copy is restricted to in-frame clones and leaves out a portion. This table has approximately 150,000 clones, around 80% appearing once. This clone was seen more than once but under ten times. The gene calls are TRBV14 and TRBJ2-3; 8 bases fit TRBD2. The sequenced sample consisted of PBMCs. The clonotype comes from a woman aged 25 to 45 in good health and CMV-seropositive. The CDR3 coding sequence is TGTGCCAGCAGCCAAGATGTTCTAGCGGGTGATACGCAGTATTTT. This sequence encodes CASSQDVLAGDTQYF.